The sequence of this T cell receptor beta chain was determined in a study of cytomegalovirus exposure and HLA in healthy donors. At the level of the study: In an earlier analysis, 90 million to 130 million unique TCR beta sequences were found from about 190 million T cells.

The PCR ran on 60 Vbeta and 13 Jbeta primers. Repertoires were generated with immunoSEQ multiplex PCR, while TCRdb's copy carries only in-frame clones and drops some. The sample holds over 110,000 clones, more than 75% seen once. The TCR sequence derives from a woman younger than 30 in good health and CMV-seropositive. The sequenced material came from PBMCs.

The chain's CDR3 is CASSEESEAEAFF. The CDR3 DNA reads as TGTGCCAGCAGCGAGGAATCTGAGGCTGAAGCTTTCTTT. The chain links TRBV14 to TRBJ1-1; D is unclear. Trimming took off 5 bases at V and 6 bases at J, with 13 bases between the two ends. This CDR3 spans 13 amino acids. Germline-derived CDR1 and CDR2 are SGHDN and FVKESK.